Below, 23 T cell receptor beta chains from the same sample are listed, as sequenced in a study of T-cell reconstitution after alpha-beta-depleted transplantation in children. Researchers prepared the TCRbeta library using unique molecular identifiers, the study reports. From the PCR reads, TCRdb called clonotypes with MiXCR, one entry per CDR3 protein. This sample yields around 380,000 distinct CDR3 sequences, of which about 11% are seen a single time; nearly 5.5% belongs to the top ten. The sequencing here drew on PBMCs from the stem cell graft donor, taken from the stem cell graft. Receptors were obtained from a human donor who donated a stem cell graft to a child with acute myeloid leukemia.

The chain uses TRBV7-9 and TRBJ1-6; D unclear. Germline-derived CDR1 and CDR2 are SEHNR and FQNEAQ (reference sequence). The V and J ends lost 0 bases and 7 bases respectively, with 10 bases between them. The CDR3 sequence is 15 residues long. CDR3 nucleotide sequence: TGTGCCAGCAGCTTAGCGGCGGCGGAGAATTCACCCCTCCACTTT. It translates to CASSLAAAENSPLHF.

This chain links TRBV7-3 with TRBJ2-7, with 7 nucleotides matching TRBD2. The CDR3 runs 15 residues. V was pared by 4 bases and J by 3 bases, with 9 bases of the junction left unmatched. Germline V gene lookup returns CDR1 SGHTA and CDR2 FQGTGA. Here the CDR3 DNA reads TGTGCCAGCAGCTACATCCGGACTAGATTCTACGAGCAGTACTTC. It encodes CASSYIRTRFYEQYF.

The rearrangement links TRBV6-1 to TRBJ2-7; D assignment may be TRBD1 or TRBD2 (5 bases each). V was clipped by 4 bases and J by 6 bases, with 10 bases between them. In germline, CDR1 is MNHNS, CDR2 SASEGT. The CDR3 runs to 12 residues. CDR3 residues: CASSVLGGEQYF. The CDR3, as DNA: TGTGCCAGCAGTGTCCTTGGGGGCGAGCAGTACTTC.

This rearrangement joins TRBV7-9 to TRBJ2-1; TRBD2 matches at 8 bases. The CDR3 has 17 residues. With 5 bases clipped from V and 3 bases from J, the junction kept 12 bases outside the gene matches. Per the germline V gene, CDR1 is SEHNR and CDR2 is FQNEAQ (reference sequence). Here the CDR3 DNA reads TGTGCCAGCAGCGAGGAATCCGGGACTAGAGACTACAATGAGCAGTTCTTC. Translation gives CASSEESGTRDYNEQFF.

CDR3 protein: CASSQDFGRDTGELFF. The CDR3 coding sequence is TGTGCCAGCAGCCAAGATTTCGGCAGGGATACCGGGGAGCTGTTTTTT. This chain connects TRBV4-2 to TRBJ2-2; TRBD1 is a possible D gene (5 bases). V lost 0 bases and J lost 5, with 13 bases in between. Looked up from germline, CDR1 is LGHNA and CDR2 is YNFKEQ. CDR3 length: 16 residues.

This clonotype was observed a handful of times. V gene TRBV6-1 combines with J gene TRBJ1-2; the D is unclear. The CDR3 contains 13 residues. V was trimmed by 1 base and J by 4 bases, leaving 7 bases between them. Germline V lookup: CDR1 MNHNS, CDR2 SASEGT. CDR3 in DNA: TGTGCCAGCAGTGAAGTGGCTGTCTATGGCTACACCTTC. Translating gives CASSEVAVYGYTF.

This clonotype was seen more than once but under ten times. The chain combines TRBV20-1 with TRBJ2-1; TRBD1 agrees at 7 bases. V was pared by 0 bases and J by 3 bases, with 8 bases of the junction left unmatched. Germline V gene sequence: CDR1 DFQATT, CDR2 SNEGSKA (reference sequence). CDR3 length equals 16 residues. The CDR3 coding sequence is TGCAGTGCTAGAGATTTTCGGGACAGAGACTACAATGAGCAGTTCTTC. Translated, it gives CSARDFRDRDYNEQFF.

About this clonotype: One end of the junction varies from germline; a read error may be responsible. This sequence joins TRBV3-1 and TRBJ2-3; TRBD1 or TRBD2 may be the D gene (7 bases each). Germline values: CDR1 LGHDT, CDR2 YNNKEL (reference sequence). CDR3 length: 17 amino acids. This chain's CDR3 is CASSKEGAGVGTDTQYF. The CDR3 DNA is TGTGCCAGCAGCAAAGAGGGGGCGGGAGTCGGCACAGATACGCAGTATTTT.

This rearrangement joins TRBV5-8 to TRBJ1-2, with TRBD1 matching 7 bases. Germline V gene lookup returns CDR1 SGHTS and CDR2 YDEGEE. Trimming cost V 4 bases and J 5 bases; bases outside gene matches: 11. The CDR3 length is 15 residues. CDR3 DNA: TGTGCCAGCAGCCTAGACAGGGCCTTACCTTATGGCTACACCTTC. Its translation: CASSLDRALPYGYTF.

This clonotype has more than one count but fewer than ten. The rearrangement joins TRBV6-2 or TRBV6-3 to TRBJ2-3, with TRBD2 matching 11 bases. The CDR3 totals 18 residues. The germline gives CDR1 MNHEY, CDR2 SVGEGT. The trim removed 6 bases at V and 7 bases at J, leaving 18 bases unmatched. Here the CDR3 DNA reads TGTGCCAGCAGGGATCCGGGACTAGCGGATAGCACGGGGAATACGCAGTATTTT. It encodes CASRDPGLADSTGNTQYF.

The chain links TRBV5-1 to TRBJ1-2, with D possibly matching TRBD1 (5 bases). The CDR3 runs to 13 residues. Germline loops: CDR1 SGHRS, CDR2 YFSETQ. Trimming took 6 bases from V and 0 from J, leaving 9 bases between them. The CDR3 DNA reads as TGCGCCAGCAAACAGGAGCCTAACTATGGCTACACCTTC. It translates to CASKQEPNYGYTF.

This clonotype was observed many times. This chain joins TRBV2 and TRBJ2-2, with a tentative D call TRBD2 (6 bases). CDR1 and CDR2 (germline): SNHLY, FYNNEI. V lost 5 bases and J 5 bases, leaving 12 bases between the germline ends. This CDR3 contains 14 residues. DNA for the CDR3: TGTGCCAGCAGTAAGGGACTTTTTACCGGGGAGCTGTTTTTT. Its translation is CASSKGLFTGELFF.

This clonotype has only a few counts. V is TRBV20-1 and J is TRBJ1-2; maybe TRBD1 (5 bases). The CDR3 consists of 12 residues. The ends were cut back, 3 bases at V and 2 bases at J, with 7 bases in the middle. Per the germline V gene, CDR1 is DFQATT and CDR2 is SNEGSKA (reference sequence). This chain's CDR3 is CSAREGNYGYTF. The DNA of the CDR3 is TGCAGTGCTAGGGAGGGGAACTATGGCTACACCTTC.

CDR3 sequence: CASSLRPKNTDTQHF. The CDR3 DNA is TGTGCCAGCAGCCTCCGCCCCAAGAACACAGATACGCAGCATTTT. The chain employs TRBV9 and TRBJ2-3; D uncertain. The end of the DNA fits TRBJ1-5 better, so the J call may be wrong. Germline V gene data show CDR1 as SGDLS and CDR2 as YYNGEE. The CDR3 loop spans 15 amino acids.

This clonotype occurred many times. The J gene is TRBJ2-1, the V gene TRBV12-3 or TRBV12-4; no clear D gene. The CDR3 is made up of 13 amino acids. Trimming took 0 bases from V and 6 from J, leaving 6 bases between them. The CDR3 spells CASSLALLNEQFF. As DNA, the CDR3 is TGTGCCAGCAGTTTAGCCTTACTCAATGAGCAGTTCTTC.

This chain joins TRBV20-1 and TRBJ2-5; TRBD2 might be the D (6 bases). V dropped 0 bases and J dropped 5 bases, with 16 bases sitting between them. This CDR3 spans 15 amino acids. Germline V CDR1 and CDR2: DFQATT, SNEGSKA (reference sequence). CDR3 sequence reads: CSARDSRRDSETQYF. In DNA form, the CDR3 reads TGCAGTGCTAGAGATTCTAGGCGGGACTCGGAGACCCAGTACTTC.

This clonotype was counted many times. J is TRBJ1-2 and V is TRBV5-1; D not certain. Trimming cost V 2 bases and J 5 bases, with 13 bases left between them. The CDR3 is 14 amino acids. Looked up from germline, CDR1 is SGHRS and CDR2 is YFSETQ. In DNA form, the CDR3 reads TGCGCCAGCAGCTTCGGGGAGGATGGGTATGGCTACACCTTC. It translates to CASSFGEDGYGYTF.

This clonotype was counted ten times or more. The chain uses TRBV7-2 and TRBJ2-5; no definite D call. The V and J ends lost 0 bases and 5 bases respectively, with 10 bases between them. Germline V lookup: CDR1 SGHTA, CDR2 FQGNSA. CDR3 length: 14 residues. This CDR3 is CASSLAMGRETQYF. The DNA of the CDR3 is TGTGCCAGCAGCTTAGCTATGGGTCGCGAGACCCAGTACTTC.

The chain joins TRBV20-1 to TRBJ2-3; 11 positions match TRBD1. CDR3 length: 15 residues. Germline CDR1 is DFQATT and CDR2 is SNEGSKA (reference sequence). V dropped 6 bases and J dropped 4; count of bases not matched to a gene: 9. CDR3 in amino acids: CSAPPGQGVADTQYF. CDR3 in DNA: TGCAGTGCACCCCCGGGACAGGGGGTGGCAGATACGCAGTATTTT.

This rearrangement joins TRBV7-2 to TRBJ2-1, with TRBD1 identical over 9 bases. V shed 0 bases and J 8 bases; nucleotides not matched to a gene: 5. This CDR3 spans 15 amino acids. CDR1 and CDR2 from the germline V gene are SGHTA and FQGNSA. DNA for the CDR3: TGTGCCAGCAGCTTAGCGCGGAACAGGGGGCATGAGCAGTTCTTC. It translates to CASSLARNRGHEQFF.

In its sample, this clonotype was seen a few times. This chain links TRBV20-1 with TRBJ2-7; D ambiguous. Trimming took 7 bases from V and 1 from J, leaving 8 bases between them. There are 11 residues in the CDR3. CDR1 is DFQATT and CDR2 is SNEGSKA in the germline V gene (reference sequence). The CDR3, as DNA: TGCAGTGTAGGGCAGTCCTACGAGCAGTACGTC. This codes for CSVGQSYEQYV.

The V call is TRBV6-1, the J call TRBJ2-7; no clear D gene. The germline V gene has CDR1 MNHNS and CDR2 SASEGT. The CDR3 runs to 15 residues. Trimming left V 3 bases short and J 5 bases short, with 17 bases between. This chain's CDR3 is CASSDSRRKSNEQYV. CDR3 sequence (DNA): TGTGCCAGCAGTGATTCTAGGAGAAAGAGTAACGAGCAGTACGTC.

The chain is built from TRBV12-3 or TRBV12-4 and TRBJ1-1, with no clear D. This CDR3 spans 15 amino acids. Trimming pared 2 bases from V and 2 bases from J, leaving 12 bases between. The CDR3 loop reads CASSLQSRLNTEAFF. The CDR3, as DNA: TGTGCCAGCAGTTTACAGAGCAGACTAAACACTGAAGCTTTCTTT.